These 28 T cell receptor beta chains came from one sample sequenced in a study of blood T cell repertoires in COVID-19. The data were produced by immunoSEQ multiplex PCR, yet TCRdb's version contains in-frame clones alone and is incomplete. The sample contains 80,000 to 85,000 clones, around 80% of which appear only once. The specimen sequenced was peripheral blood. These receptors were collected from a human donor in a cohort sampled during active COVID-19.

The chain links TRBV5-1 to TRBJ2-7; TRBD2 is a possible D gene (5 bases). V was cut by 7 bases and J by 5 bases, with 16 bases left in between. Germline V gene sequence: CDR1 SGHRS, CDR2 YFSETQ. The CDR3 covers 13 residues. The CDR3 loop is CASALRGMDEQYF. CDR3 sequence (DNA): TGCGCCAGCGCCCTACGGGGTATGGACGAGCAGTACTTC.

The CDR3 here is CASSATSTDTQYF. In DNA form, the CDR3 reads TGTGCCAGCAGTGCCACTAGCACAGATACGCAGTATTTT. This chain uses TRBV6-4 with TRBJ2-3; D not resolved. The V and J ends lost 4 bases and 0 bases respectively, with 5 bases between them. CDR1 is MRHNA, CDR2 SNTAGT, per germline. The CDR3 spans 13 residues.

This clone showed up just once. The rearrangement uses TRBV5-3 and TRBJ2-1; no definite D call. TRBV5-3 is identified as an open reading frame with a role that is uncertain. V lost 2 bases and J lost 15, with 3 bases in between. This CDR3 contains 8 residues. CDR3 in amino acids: CARSFGFF. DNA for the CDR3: TGTGCCAGAAGCTTCGGGTTCTTC.

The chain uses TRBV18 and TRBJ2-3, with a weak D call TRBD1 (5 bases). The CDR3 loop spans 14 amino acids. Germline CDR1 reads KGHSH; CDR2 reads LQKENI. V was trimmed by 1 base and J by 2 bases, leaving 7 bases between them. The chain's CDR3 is CASSPQGFTDTQYF. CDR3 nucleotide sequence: TGTGCCAGCTCACCACAGGGGTTCACAGATACGCAGTATTTT.

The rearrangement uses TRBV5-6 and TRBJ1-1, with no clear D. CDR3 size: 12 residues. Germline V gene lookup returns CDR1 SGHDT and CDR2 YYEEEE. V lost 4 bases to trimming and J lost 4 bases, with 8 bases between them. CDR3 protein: CASSLRTTEAFF. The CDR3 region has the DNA TGTGCCAGCAGCCTCAGAACCACTGAAGCTTTCTTT.

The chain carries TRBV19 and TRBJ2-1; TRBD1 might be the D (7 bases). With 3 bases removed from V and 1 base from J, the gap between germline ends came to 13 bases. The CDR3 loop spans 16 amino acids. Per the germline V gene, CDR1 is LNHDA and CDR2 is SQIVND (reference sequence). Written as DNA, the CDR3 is TGTGCCAGTAGTATGAGGGCAGGGGGGTCCTACAATGAGCAGTTCTTC. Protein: CASSMRAGGSYNEQFF.

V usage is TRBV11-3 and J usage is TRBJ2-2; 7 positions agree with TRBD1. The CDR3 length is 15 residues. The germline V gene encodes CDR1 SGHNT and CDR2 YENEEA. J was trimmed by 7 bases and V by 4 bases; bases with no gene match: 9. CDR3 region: CASSSGQYHGGELFF. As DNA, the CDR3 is TGTGCCAGCAGCTCGGGACAGTACCATGGCGGGGAGCTGTTTTTT.

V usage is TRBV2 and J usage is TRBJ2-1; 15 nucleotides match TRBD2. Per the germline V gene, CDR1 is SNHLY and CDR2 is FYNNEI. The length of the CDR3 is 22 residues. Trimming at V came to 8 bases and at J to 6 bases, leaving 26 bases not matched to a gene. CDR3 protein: CASPVRVRLPGTSGGTLNEQFF. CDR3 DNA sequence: TGTGCCAGCCCCGTGCGGGTACGCCTCCCGGGGACTAGCGGGGGGACACTCAATGAGCAGTTCTTC.

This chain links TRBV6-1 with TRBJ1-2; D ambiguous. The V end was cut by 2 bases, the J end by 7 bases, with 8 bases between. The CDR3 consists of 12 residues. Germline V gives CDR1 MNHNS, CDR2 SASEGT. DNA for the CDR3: TGTGCCAGCAGTGAACGTGAGGGTGGCTACACCTTC. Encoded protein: CASSEREGGYTF.

CDR3 in DNA: TGTGCCAGTATAACTCGACAAGTCTACGAGCAGTACTTC. This translates into CASITRQVYEQYF. This chain joins TRBV19 and TRBJ2-7; D gene unclear. This CDR3 is 13 amino acids long. The V end was cut by 7 bases, the J end by 3 bases, with 13 bases between. Germline CDR1 is LNHDA and CDR2 is SQIVND (reference sequence).

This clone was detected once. This CDR3 reads CASSRGQQIYNEQFF. CDR3 DNA sequence: TGTGCCAGCAGCCGAGGACAGCAAATCTACAATGAGCAGTTCTTC. This chain links TRBV5-6 with TRBJ2-1, with D maybe TRBD1 (6 bases). Per the germline V gene, CDR1 is SGHDT and CDR2 is YYEEEE. This CDR3 region has 15 residues. Trimming removed 4 bases from V and 3 bases from J, with 14 bases in between.

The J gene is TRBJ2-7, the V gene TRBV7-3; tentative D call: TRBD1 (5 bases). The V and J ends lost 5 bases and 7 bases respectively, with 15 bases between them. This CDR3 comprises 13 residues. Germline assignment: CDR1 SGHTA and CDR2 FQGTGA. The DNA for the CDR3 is TGTGCCAGCAGCCCCGACAGACAGACAGAGCAGTACTTC. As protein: CASSPDRQTEQYF.

The CDR3 nucleotides are TGTGCCAGCAAAGCAGGGGGGCCTCGTGATGAGCAGTTCTTC. Protein: CASKAGGPRDEQFF. V gene TRBV6-5 combines with J gene TRBJ2-1; D may be TRBD1 (7 bases). Trimming took 7 bases from V and 8 from J, leaving 18 bases between them. This CDR3 has 14 amino acids. From germline, CDR1 is MNHEY and CDR2 SVGAGI.

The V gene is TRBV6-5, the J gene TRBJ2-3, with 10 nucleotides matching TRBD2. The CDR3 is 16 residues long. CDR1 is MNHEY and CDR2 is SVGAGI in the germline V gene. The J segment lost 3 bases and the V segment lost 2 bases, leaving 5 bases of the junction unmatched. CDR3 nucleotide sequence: TGTGCCAGCAGTTACACACTAGCGGGGCCGACAGATACGCAGTATTTT. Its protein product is CASSYTLAGPTDTQYF.

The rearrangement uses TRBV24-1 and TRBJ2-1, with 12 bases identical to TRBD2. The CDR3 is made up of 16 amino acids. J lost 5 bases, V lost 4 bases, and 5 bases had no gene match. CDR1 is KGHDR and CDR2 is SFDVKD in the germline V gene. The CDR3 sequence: CATSDPSGGADNEQFF. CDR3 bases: TGTGCCACCAGTGACCCTAGCGGGGGGGCCGACAATGAGCAGTTCTTC.

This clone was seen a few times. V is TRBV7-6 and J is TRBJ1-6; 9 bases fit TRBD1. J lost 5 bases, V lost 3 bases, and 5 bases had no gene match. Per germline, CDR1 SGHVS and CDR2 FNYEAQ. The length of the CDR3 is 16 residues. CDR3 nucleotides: TGTGCCAGCAGCTTTGGACAGGGGCATGATAATTCACCCCTCCACTTT. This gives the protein CASSFGQGHDNSPLHF.

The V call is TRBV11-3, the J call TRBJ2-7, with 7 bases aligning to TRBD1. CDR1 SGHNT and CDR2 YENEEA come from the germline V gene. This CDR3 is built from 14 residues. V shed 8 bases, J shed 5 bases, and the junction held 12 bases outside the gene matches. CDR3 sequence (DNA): TGTGCCAGCGTTCGAGACAGGGTAGGGCACGAGCAGTACTTC. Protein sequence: CASVRDRVGHEQYF.

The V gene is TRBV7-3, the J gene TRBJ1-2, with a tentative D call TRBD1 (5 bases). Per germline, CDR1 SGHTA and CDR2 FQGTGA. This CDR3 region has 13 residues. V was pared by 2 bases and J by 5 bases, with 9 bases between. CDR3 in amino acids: CASSLLGGYGYTF. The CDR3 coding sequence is TGTGCCAGCAGCTTATTGGGGGGATATGGCTACACCTTC.

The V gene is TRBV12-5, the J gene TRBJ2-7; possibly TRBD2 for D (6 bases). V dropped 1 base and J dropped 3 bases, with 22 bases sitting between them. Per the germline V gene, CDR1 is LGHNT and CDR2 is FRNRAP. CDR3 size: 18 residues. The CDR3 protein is CASGLAGTAVSGIYEQYF. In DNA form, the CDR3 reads TGTGCTAGTGGTTTGGCCGGGACTGCGGTCTCTGGGATCTACGAGCAGTACTTC.

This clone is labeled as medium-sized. CDR3 residues: CASSQGRGTEAFF. As DNA, the CDR3 is TGTGCCAGCAGCCAAGGTCGAGGAACTGAAGCTTTCTTT. The chain is built from TRBV3-1 (or the pseudogene TRBV3-2) and TRBJ1-1, with D unresolved. Germline V CDR1 and CDR2: LGHDT, YNNKEL (reference sequence). CDR3 length: 13 amino acids. Trimming pared 1 base from V and 5 bases from J, leaving 8 bases between.

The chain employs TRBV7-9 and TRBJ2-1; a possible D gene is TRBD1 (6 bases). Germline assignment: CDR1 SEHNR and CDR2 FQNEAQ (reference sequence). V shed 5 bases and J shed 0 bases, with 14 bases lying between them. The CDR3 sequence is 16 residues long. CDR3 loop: CASSPRQADSYNEQFF. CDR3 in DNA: TGTGCCAGCAGCCCAAGACAGGCCGACTCCTACAATGAGCAGTTCTTC.

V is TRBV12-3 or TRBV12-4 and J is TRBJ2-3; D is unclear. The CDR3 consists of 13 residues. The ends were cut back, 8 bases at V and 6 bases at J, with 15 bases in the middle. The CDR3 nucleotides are TGTGCCAGCCGACCTTCAGACGGGGATACGCAGTATTTT. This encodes CASRPSDGDTQYF.

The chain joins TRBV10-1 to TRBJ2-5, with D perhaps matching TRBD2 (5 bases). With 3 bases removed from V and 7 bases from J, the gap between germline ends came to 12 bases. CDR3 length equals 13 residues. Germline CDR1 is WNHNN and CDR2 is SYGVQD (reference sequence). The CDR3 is CASSDPYEGTQYF. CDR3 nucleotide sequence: TGCGCCAGCAGTGACCCCTACGAGGGGACCCAGTACTTC.

The CDR3 loop reads CASSKRFWDRGLTINQPQHF. The CDR3 nucleotides read TGTGCCAGCAGCAAACGGTTTTGGGACAGGGGCCTAACTATTAATCAGCCCCAGCATTTT. The V and J genes are TRBV21-1 and TRBJ1-5; the D segment call TRBD1 is taken from the table without a DNA check. TRBV21-1 counts as a pseudogene. The CDR3 is 20 residues long.

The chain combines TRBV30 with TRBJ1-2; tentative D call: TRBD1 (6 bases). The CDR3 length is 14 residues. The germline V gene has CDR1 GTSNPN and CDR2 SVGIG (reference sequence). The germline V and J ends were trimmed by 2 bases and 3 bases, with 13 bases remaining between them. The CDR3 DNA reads TGTGCCTGGAGTCGGGTGGGGGCAGACTATGGCTACACCTTC. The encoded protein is CAWSRVGADYGYTF.

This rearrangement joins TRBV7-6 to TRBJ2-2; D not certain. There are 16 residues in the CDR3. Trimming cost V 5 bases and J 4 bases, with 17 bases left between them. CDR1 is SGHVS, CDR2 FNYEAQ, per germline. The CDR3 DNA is TGTGCCAGCAGCCCCCACGCGGCATTGGGCACCGGGGAGCTGTTTTTT. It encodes CASSPHAALGTGELFF.

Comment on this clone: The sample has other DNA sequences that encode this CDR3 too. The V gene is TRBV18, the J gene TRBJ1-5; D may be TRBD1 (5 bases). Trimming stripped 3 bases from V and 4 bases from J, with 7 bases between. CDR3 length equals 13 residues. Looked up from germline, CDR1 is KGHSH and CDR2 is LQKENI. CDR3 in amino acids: CASSPDRNQPQHF. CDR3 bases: TGTGCCAGCTCACCCGACAGAAATCAGCCCCAGCATTTT.

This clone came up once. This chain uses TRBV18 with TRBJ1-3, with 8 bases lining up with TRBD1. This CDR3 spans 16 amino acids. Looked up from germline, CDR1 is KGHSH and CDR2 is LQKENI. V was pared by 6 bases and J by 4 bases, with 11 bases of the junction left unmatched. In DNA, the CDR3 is TGTGCCAGCTCTAAAGCCCAGGGGGCATCCGGAAACACCATATATTTT. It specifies CASSKAQGASGNTIYF. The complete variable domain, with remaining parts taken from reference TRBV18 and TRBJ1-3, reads NAGVMQNPRHLVRRRGQEARLRCSPMKGHSHVYWYRQLPEEGLKFMVYLQKENIIDESGMPKERFSAEFPKEGPSILRIQQVVRGDSAAYFCASSKAQGASGNTIYFGEGSWLTVV.